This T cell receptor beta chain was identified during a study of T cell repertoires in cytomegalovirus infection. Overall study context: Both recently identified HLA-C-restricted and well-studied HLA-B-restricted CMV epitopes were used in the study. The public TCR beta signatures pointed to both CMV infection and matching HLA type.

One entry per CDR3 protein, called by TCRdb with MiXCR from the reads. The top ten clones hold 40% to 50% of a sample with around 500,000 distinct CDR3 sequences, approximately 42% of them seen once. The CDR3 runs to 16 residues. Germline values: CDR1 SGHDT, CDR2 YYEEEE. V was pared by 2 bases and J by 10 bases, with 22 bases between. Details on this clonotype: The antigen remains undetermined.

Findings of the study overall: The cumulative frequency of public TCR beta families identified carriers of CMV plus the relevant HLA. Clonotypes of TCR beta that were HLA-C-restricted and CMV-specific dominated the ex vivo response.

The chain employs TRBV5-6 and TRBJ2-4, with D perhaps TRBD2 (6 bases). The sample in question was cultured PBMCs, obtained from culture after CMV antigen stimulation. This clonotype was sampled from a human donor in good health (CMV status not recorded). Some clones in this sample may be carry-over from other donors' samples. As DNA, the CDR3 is TGTGCCAGCAGCTTTGGAGGATCCCCGGCCGGGAGAATTCAGTACTTC. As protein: CASSFGGSPAGRIQYF. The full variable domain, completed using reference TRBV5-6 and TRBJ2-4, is DAGVTQSPTHLIKTRGQQVTLRCSPKSGHDTVSWYQQALGQGPQFIFQYYEEEERQRGNFPDRFSGHQFPNYSSELNVNALLLGDSALYLCASSFGGSPAGRIQYFGAGTRLSVL.